This note documents a single T cell receptor beta chain sequence. Its antigen is undetermined. PCR primers comprised 60 Vbeta and 13 Jbeta primers. Clones were sequenced by immunoSEQ multiplex PCR, and TCRdb holds only the in-frame ones, with some missing. The table records about 130,000 clones, 70% to 75% of them present only once. This sample stems from a study of cytomegalovirus exposure and HLA in healthy donors. Germline V CDR1 and CDR2: SGHNT, YYREEE (reference sequence). The length of the CDR3 is 15 residues. Germline trimming cut 3 bases from V and 3 bases from J; bases unmatched to any gene: 5. Overall study results and limits: In a later analysis, a missense DCLRE1C variant was linked to TCR beta V- and J-gene trimming.

The source is a man younger than 40 in good health and CMV-seronegative. V usage is TRBV5-4 and J usage is TRBJ2-7; 11 bases align to TRBD2. The specimen was PBMCs. DNA for the CDR3: TGTGCCAGCAGCTCCGTTGGGACTAGCGGCTACGAGCAGTACTTC. It specifies CASSSVGTSGYEQYF.